This record looks at one T cell receptor beta chain sequence and its context. From germline, CDR1 is DFQATT and CDR2 SNEGSKA (reference sequence). The CDR3 runs to 15 residues. V lost 1 base and J 0 bases, leaving 12 bases between the germline ends. The sample is drawn from a study of CD8 T cells in Susac syndrome. cDNA came from roughly 0.47 to 1 ug RNA primed by random hexamers. Multiplex immunoSEQ PCR targeted 54 Vbeta and 13 Jbeta TCR beta segments. MiXCR, run by TCRdb on the immunoSEQ multiplex PCR reads, gives a single entry per CDR3 protein. The sample contains some 150,000 distinct CDR3 sequences, approximately 93% of which appear only once. Blood CD8+ and CD4+ T cells underwent high-throughput TCR beta sequencing. The control group consisted of healthy donors matched for age and sex.

Sequenced material: CD4+ T cells from PBMCs. The chain couples TRBV20-1 to TRBJ1-1, with a weak D call TRBD1 (6 bases). The receptor's source is a human donor in good health. DNA of the CDR3: TGCAGTGCTAGAGGGGGGCTTAGGATGAACACTGAAGCTTTCTTT. Its translation: CSARGGLRMNTEAFF.